Each of the 23 T cell receptor beta chains below was sequenced from the same sample in a study of cytomegalovirus exposure and HLA in healthy donors (dated by TCRdb to about 2017). The method behind the library was the immunoSEQ multiplex PCR assay. A mixture of 60 forward primers for TCR Vbeta segments and 13 reverse primers for TCR Jbeta segments was used in the multiplex PCR. TCRdb obtained this table from immuneACCESS and retained in-frame rearrangements with V and J assigned. These tables miss some clones; where compared with another copy, unresolved V genes account for less than half of the shortfall, and the remainder is unexplained. This sample lists over 80,000 clones; about 70% were detected once. Clones ranked in the top ten supply 3% to 3.5% of the sample. The sequenced sample consisted of PBMCs. All receptors come from a man in his forties or fifties in good health and CMV-seronegative.

Written as DNA, the CDR3 is TGTGCCAGCAGCCTTGACAGAAACACCGGGGAGCTGTTTTTT. Protein: CASSLDRNTGELFF. The chain links TRBV7-9 to TRBJ2-2; D possibly corresponds to TRBD1 (5 bases). CDR1 SEHNR and CDR2 FQNEAQ come from the germline V gene (reference sequence). The V gene lost 5 bases and the J gene lost 2 bases, with 9 bases spanning the gap. The CDR3 spans 14 residues.

The table lists this clone with a few counts. This chain connects TRBV6-1 to TRBJ2-7; D might be TRBD1 (6 bases). Trimming removed 4 bases at V and 0 bases at J, with 10 bases between. Germline V gene lookup returns CDR1 MNHNS and CDR2 SASEGT. This CDR3 spans 14 amino acids. CDR3 region: CASSARDNSYEQYF. The CDR3 DNA follows: TGTGCCAGCAGTGCCCGGGACAACTCCTACGAGCAGTACTTC.

The V gene is TRBV9, the J gene TRBJ2-7; 7 bases fit TRBD1. This CDR3 has 15 amino acids. Germline-derived CDR1 and CDR2 are SGDLS and YYNGEE. V was pared by 2 bases and J by 2 bases, with 7 bases of the junction left unmatched. CDR3 in DNA: TGTGCCAGCAGCGTGGGACAGATTACTACCTACGAGCAGTACTTC. Its translation: CASSVGQITTYEQYF.

The rearrangement links TRBV7-3 to TRBJ2-2, with 9 bases lining up with TRBD1. The CDR3 covers 15 residues. V shed 4 bases and J 3 bases; nucleotides not matched to a gene: 3. Germline V gene data show CDR1 as SGHTA and CDR2 as FQGTGA. CDR3 DNA sequence: TGTGCCAGCAGCTGGGGACAGGGTGACACCGGGGAGCTGTTTTTT. Its protein is CASSWGQGDTGELFF.

This chain joins TRBV29-1 and TRBJ2-2; possible D gene TRBD1, 5 bases. Looked up from germline, CDR1 is SQVTM and CDR2 is ANQGSEA. This CDR3 contains 13 residues. Trimming left V 6 bases short and J 4 bases short, with 12 bases between. CDR3 nucleotides: TGCAGCGTCCGCGCCACAGGCACCGGGGAGCTGTTTTTT. It translates to CSVRATGTGELFF.

A few counts support this clone. This chain uses TRBV6-4 with TRBJ2-6, with 7 bases that match TRBD1. The germline V gene encodes CDR1 MRHNA and CDR2 SNTAGT. Trimming took 5 bases from V and 1 from J; bases not matched to a gene: 8. This CDR3 spans 17 amino acids. As DNA, the CDR3 is TGTGCCAGCAGTTCCGGGACAGAACTTTCTGGGGCCAACGTCCTGACTTTC. Translation: CASSSGTELSGANVLTF.

The chain links TRBV18 to TRBJ2-7; 12 bases line up with TRBD2. Germline CDR1 reads KGHSH; CDR2 reads LQKENI. Germline trimming cut 0 bases from V and 0 bases from J; bases unmatched to any gene: 0. The CDR3 consists of 16 residues. In nucleotides, the CDR3 is TGTGCCAGCTCACCACCGGGACTAGCGGGCTCCTACGAGCAGTACTTC. Translated: CASSPPGLAGSYEQYF.

V is TRBV28 and J is TRBJ2-7, with TRBD1 as a possible D gene (7 bases). CDR1 and CDR2 (germline): MDHEN, SYDVKM. The CDR3 length is 13 residues. Deletions cut 6 bases from V and 5 bases from J, with 14 bases between. This CDR3 is CASRIQGGHEQYF. CDR3 DNA: TGTGCCAGCAGAATTCAGGGGGGCCACGAGCAGTACTTC.

The chain employs TRBV10-3 and TRBJ2-3, with 10 bases matching TRBD1. Germline lookup yields CDR1 ENHRY and CDR2 SYGVKD. CDR3 length: 15 amino acids. V lost 7 bases and J lost 5; bases outside the gene matches: 9. The CDR3 DNA sequence: TGTGCCATCAATCCTGGGACAGGGGAAATAGATACGCAGTATTTT. It is translated as CAINPGTGEIDTQYF.

The gene calls are TRBV7-2 and TRBJ1-5; TRBD1 matches at 9 bases. This CDR3 contains 15 residues. With V trimmed by 8 bases and J by 1 base, 6 bases remained unmatched. Germline assignment: CDR1 SGHTA and CDR2 FQGNSA. For the CDR3, the DNA is TGTGCCAGCGGGGGACAGGGTCGGAGCAATCAGCCCCAGCATTTT. This translates into CASGGQGRSNQPQHF.

This chain uses TRBV28 with TRBJ1-1; 8 bases map to TRBD1. The V gene end was trimmed by 2 bases and the J gene end by 2 bases; junction bases not matched to a gene: 4. The CDR3 has 15 residues. The germline gives CDR1 MDHEN, CDR2 SYDVKM. The CDR3 DNA is TGTGCCAGCAGTTTAACGGACAGGGAAAACACTGAAGCTTTCTTT. This gives the protein CASSLTDRENTEAFF.

On this clone: One end of the junction fails to match germline, which may point to a read error. V usage is TRBV20-1 and J usage is TRBJ2-7; a possible D gene is TRBD1 (6 bases). This CDR3 contains 8 residues. CDR1 is DFQATT and CDR2 is SNEGSKA in the germline V gene (reference sequence). The CDR3 region has the DNA TGCAGTGCTTCCACAGGGATCTTC. Protein product: CSASTGIF.

In its sample, this clone was seen once. The gene calls are TRBV5-4 and TRBJ1-2; TRBD1 matches 10 bases. This CDR3 contains 15 residues. Trimming took 4 bases from V and 6 from J; bases not matched to a gene: 9. Germline loops: CDR1 SGHNT, CDR2 YYREEE (reference sequence). This CDR3 reads CASSPGTGEVDGYTF. CDR3 DNA sequence: TGTGCCAGCAGCCCGGGGACAGGGGAGGTGGATGGCTACACCTTC.

V is TRBV5-4 and J is TRBJ1-2; possibly TRBD1 for D (5 bases). The V gene lost 7 bases and the J gene lost 4 bases, with 17 bases spanning the gap. CDR3 length: 14 residues. Germline loops: CDR1 SGHNT, CDR2 YYREEE (reference sequence). CDR3 nucleotides: TGTGCCAGCTCCAATGTTGGTCAGGGCTATGGCTACACCTTC. Translated, it gives CASSNVGQGYGYTF. The full variable domain, with the rest looked up from reference TRBV5-4 and TRBJ1-2, is ETGVTQSPTHLIKTRGQQVTLRCSSQSGHNTVSWYQQALGQGPQFIFQYYREEENGRGNFPPRFSGLQFPNYSSELNVNALELDDSALYLCASSNVGQGYGYTFGSGTRLTVV.

The chain's CDR3 is CASSSGTSGGFSSDTQYF. Here the CDR3 DNA reads TGTGCCAGCAGCTCGGGGACTAGCGGGGGTTTTTCCTCAGATACGCAGTATTTT. This chain joins TRBV7-3 and TRBJ2-3, with 14 bases matching TRBD2. Germline V gene data show CDR1 as SGHTA and CDR2 as FQGTGA. The CDR3 is made up of 18 amino acids. V gave up 4 bases and J gave up 4 bases; unmatched junction bases: 10.

This chain joins TRBV9 and TRBJ1-1, with a weak D call TRBD1 (6 bases). The V and J ends lost 3 bases and 4 bases respectively, with 16 bases between them. The CDR3 loop spans 15 amino acids. CDR1 and CDR2 from the germline V gene are SGDLS and YYNGEE. The CDR3 loop is CASSAPGTLVTEAFF. The CDR3, as DNA: TGTGCCAGCAGCGCCCCCGGGACATTGGTCACTGAAGCTTTCTTT.

V and J are TRBV28 and TRBJ2-7; D perhaps matches TRBD1 (6 bases). V was pared by 5 bases and J by 1 base, with 21 bases between. The V gene's germline CDR1 is MDHEN and CDR2 SYDVKM. This CDR3 is built from 17 residues. CDR3 coding DNA: TGTGCCAGCAGTCGAATTCGCCGGGACAAGGGGTCCTACGAGCAGTACTTC. Its translation: CASSRIRRDKGSYEQYF.

This rearrangement joins TRBV5-5 to TRBJ1-3, with D unclear. The germline V gene encodes CDR1 SGHKS and CDR2 YYEKEE (reference sequence). V lost 0 bases and J 0 bases, leaving 4 bases between the germline ends. This CDR3 has 14 residues. CDR3 sequence reads: CASSLANSGNTIYF. The CDR3, as DNA: TGTGCCAGCAGCTTGGCCAACTCTGGAAACACCATATATTTT.

To note about this clone: This sample also contains other DNA sequences that code for the same CDR3. The chain links TRBV9 to TRBJ1-6; D may be TRBD1 (5 bases). V lost 0 bases and J 10 bases, leaving 14 bases between the germline ends. Germline CDR1 and CDR2: SGDLS and YYNGEE. The CDR3 consists of 15 residues. The chain's CDR3 is CASSVDQGTLSPLHF. CDR3 nucleotides: TGTGCCAGCAGCGTAGATCAGGGAACCTTATCACCCCTCCACTTT.

The table lists this clone with a few counts. The gene calls are TRBV4-3 and TRBJ2-7; weak D call: TRBD1 (5 bases). Germline assignment: CDR1 LGHNA and CDR2 YSLEER. Between the trimmed V and J ends, which lost 1 base and 6 bases, there was a span of 16 bases. There are 15 residues in the CDR3. The DNA for the CDR3 is TGCGCCAGCAGCCAAGGTCAGGGTTGGATTGGCGAGCAGTACTTC. Amino acids: CASSQGQGWIGEQYF.

The chain carries TRBV5-4 and TRBJ2-2; 8 bases line up with TRBD1. Germline trimming cut 5 bases from V and 1 base from J; bases unmatched to any gene: 4. CDR1 is SGHNT, CDR2 YYREEE, per germline (reference sequence). This CDR3 is 15 amino acids long. The DNA for the CDR3 is TGTGCCAGCAGACCCAGGGGGCAGAACACCGGGGAGCTGTTTTTT. Residues: CASRPRGQNTGELFF.

This clone was seen only a few times. The gene calls are TRBV19 and TRBJ1-3; 7 bases agree with TRBD1. With V trimmed by 5 bases and J by 4 bases, 5 bases remained unmatched. This CDR3 is 14 amino acids long. Looked up from germline, CDR1 is LNHDA and CDR2 is SQIVND (reference sequence). CDR3 region: CASSVGTVGNTIYF. The CDR3 DNA sequence: TGTGCCAGTAGTGTCGGGACAGTCGGAAACACCATATATTTT.

This clone was observed a single time. The V and J genes are TRBV21-1 and TRBJ1-3; the D call in the table, TRBD1, was not verified against the DNA. TRBV21-1 is a recognized pseudogene. CDR3 length: 16 residues. CDR3 loop: CASSKVTGLGRNTIYF. CDR3 DNA: TGTGCCAGCAGCAAAGTGACAGGGCTTGGTAGGAACACCATATATTTT.